This TCR beta chain was recovered during a study of cytotoxic CD8 clonotypes in ibrutinib-treated CLL. Study-level results: The study found baseline clonality above age-matched healthy donors, tracking circulating CD8+ T-cell counts. Treatment left the uncommon public clonotypes either contracted or stable in frequency.

The source of approximately 1.9 micrograms of genomic DNA for TCR beta libraries was cryopreserved PBMCs. Depths of 1 in 200,000 to 1 in 1 million T cells were the sequencing target. Profiled with immunoSEQ multiplex PCR; TCRdb holds only in-frame clones, not every one. In the table there are roughly 300,000 clones, around 76% of which are singletons. Remarks on this clone: Its antigen is still unknown.

This clonotype was obtained from a human donor with chronic lymphocytic leukemia. Specimen: PBMCs, collected at disease progression, from a patient treated with ibrutinib.

The CDR3 reads CASSSSGGDDYGYTF. The DNA for the CDR3 is TGTGCCAGCAGCTCTTCCGGGGGCGATGACTATGGCTACACCTTC. This sequence joins TRBV7-9 and TRBJ1-2; tentatively, D is TRBD1 (6 bases). The CDR3 is made up of 15 amino acids. V was shortened by 4 bases and J by 3 bases, with 15 bases between the two germline ends. Germline-derived CDR1 and CDR2 are SEHNR and FQNEAQ (reference sequence).